The entry below gives a single T cell receptor (beta chain) sequence along with its context. The data are from a study of blood T cells in healthy people across ages. For the second PCR, which ran for about 6 to 12 cycles, a sample-barcoded 5' primer and a J-beta primer mix were used. TCRdb analysed the 5' RACE reads with MiXCR anew, one entry per CDR3 protein. The table shows 380,000 or so distinct CDR3 sequences, with about 49% occurring only once. Germline assignment: CDR1 SQVTM and CDR2 ANQGSEA. CDR3 length: 15 amino acids. The specimen was blood. The chain has TRBV29-1 and TRBJ2-3; D not resolved. The TCR was taken from a man aged 55 to 70 in good health. The CDR3 protein is CTFAEVGISTDTQYF. In DNA form, the CDR3 reads TGCACCTTTGCGGAAGTGGGAATAAGCACAGATACGCAGTATTTT.